This is a list of T cell receptor beta chains from one sample in a study of radiotherapy plus CTLA-4 blockade in lung cancer. TCRdb keeps only in-frame clones here, not all; method: immunoSEQ multiplex PCR. The data hold tens of thousands of clones, with about 70% observed a single time. The sequencing here drew on peripheral blood, taken from a patient treated with radiotherapy plus ipilimumab. These receptors all stem from a human donor with non-small cell lung cancer who had stable disease on radiotherapy plus ipilimumab. Each CDR3 is given with its conserved first and last residue. D genes are given only for firm matches. A row's size may be missing; if present it is once, few, many or a size class.

v_call	clone_size	j_call	d_call	cdr3_aa	cdr3_nt
TRBV10-3	NA	TRBJ2-2	NA	CAISEAPLGEGELFF	TGTGCCATCAGTGAGGCCCCCCTTGGAGAAGGGGAGCTGTTTTTT
TRBV2	few	TRBJ1-6	TRBD1	CASSARQGDSPLHF	TGTGCCAGCAGTGCGAGACAGGGGGACTCACCCCTCCACTTT
TRBV5-1	NA	TRBJ2-5	TRBD1	CASSLDRGPESIETQYF	TGCGCCAGCAGCTTGGACAGGGGCCCGGAATCGATTGAGACCCAGTACTTC
TRBV28	few	TRBJ2-2	NA	CASSSVGDSNTGELFF	TGTGCCAGCAGTTCTGTCGGGGATTCGAACACCGGGGAGCTGTTTTTT
TRBV21-1	NA	TRBJ1-1	NA	CASNRPTANTEAFF	TGTGCCAGCAACAGACCCACGGCGAACACTGAAGCTTTCTTT
TRBV11-3	NA	TRBJ1-2	NA	CASSLAPPKGQANYGYTF	TGTGCCAGCAGCTTAGCACCCCCCAAGGGACAAGCTAACTATGGCTACACCTTC
TRBV10-1	NA	TRBJ1-6	NA	CASSADRYSPLHF	TGCGCCAGCAGTGCGGACAGATATTCACCCCTCCACTTT
TRBV12-5	NA	TRBJ2-5	TRBD2	CASAADAGGLGTQYF	TGTGCTAGTGCCGCCGACGCGGGGGGGTTGGGGACCCAGTACTTC
TRBV27	NA	TRBJ2-2	NA	CASSLLNTGELFF	TGTGCCAGCAGTTTATTAAACACCGGGGAGCTGTTTTTT
TRBV5-1	NA	TRBJ1-3	NA	CASSIGYSKSSGNTIYF	TGCGCCAGCAGCATTGGGTACAGCAAAAGCTCTGGAAACACCATATATTTT
TRBV5-4	NA	TRBJ1-4	TRBD1	CASSLRRGRNEKLFF	TGTGCCAGCAGCTTGCGAAGGGGGCGGAATGAAAAACTGTTTTTT
TRBV29-1	NA	TRBJ1-1	NA	CSGNRDGTEAFF	TGCAGCGGGAACAGGGATGGGACTGAAGCTTTCTTT
TRBV7-6	NA	TRBJ2-7	TRBD2	CASSFSGGMYEQYF	TGTGCCAGCAGCTTTAGCGGGGGGATGTACGAGCAGTACTTC
TRBV5-5	NA	TRBJ1-2	TRBD1	CASSLRAGQGSPANYGYTF	TGTGCCAGCAGCTTAAGGGCGGGACAGGGATCCCCAGCTAACTATGGCTACACCTTC
TRBV5-6	NA	TRBJ2-3	TRBD2	CASSLSGGSDTQYF	TGTGCCAGCAGCTTATCGGGAGGGTCAGATACGCAGTATTTT
TRBV6-5	NA	TRBJ1-4	TRBD1	CASKPGQAEKLFF	TGTGCCAGCAAGCCGGGACAGGCTGAAAAACTGTTTTTT
TRBV6-5	NA	TRBJ2-7	NA	CASSYSRWGAYEQYF	TGTGCCAGCAGTTACTCCCGGTGGGGGGCCTACGAGCAGTACTTC
TRBV10-1	NA	TRBJ2-1	TRBD1	CASSVRGPDEQFF	TGCGCCAGCAGTGTGAGGGGGCCTGATGAGCAGTTCTTC
TRBV6-5	NA	TRBJ2-7	NA	CASSKAAGHYEQYF	TGTGCCAGCAGTAAAGCGGCGGGGCACTACGAGCAGTACTTC
TRBV9	NA	TRBJ2-1	NA	CASSSNPIGEQFF	TGTGCCAGCAGCTCGAACCCTATCGGTGAGCAGTTCTTC
TRBV18	NA	TRBJ2-7	NA	CASSPMRGGESEQYF	TGTGCCAGCTCACCCATGCGAGGCGGGGAGAGCGAGCAGTACTTC
TRBV9	NA	TRBJ1-6	NA	CASSVDIYNSPLHF	TGTGCCAGCAGCGTAGACATTTACAATTCACCCCTCCACTTT
TRBV11-3	few	TRBJ1-4	NA	CASSYGGGFGEKLFF	TGTGCCAGCAGCTATGGGGGGGGCTTCGGAGAAAAACTGTTTTTT
TRBV7-9	NA	TRBJ2-3	TRBD2	CASSVNIGTSGGAGNF	TGTGCCAGCAGCGTAAACATCGGGACTAGCGGGGGGGCCGGTAATTTT
TRBV5-4	NA	TRBJ1-1	TRBD1	CASSQGQGMTEAFF	TGTGCCAGCAGCCAGGGACAGGGAATGACTGAAGCTTTCTTT
TRBV5-1	NA	TRBJ2-7	TRBD2	CASSLAGEGLAVQYF	TGCGCCAGCAGCTTGGCCGGAGAGGGACTAGCGGTGCAGTACTTC
TRBV7-9	few	TRBJ1-1	NA	CASSRRQQGLEAFF	TGTGCCAGCAGCCGCCGCCAACAGGGTTTAGAAGCTTTCTTT
TRBV30	NA	TRBJ1-4	TRBD1	CAWAGTGGREKLFF	TGTGCCTGGGCCGGGACAGGGGGAAGGGAAAAACTGTTTTTT
TRBV2	NA	TRBJ2-5	TRBD2	CASSPRLAGLETQYF	TGTGCCAGCAGTCCCAGACTAGCGGGGCTGGAGACCCAGTACTTC
TRBV5-1	NA	TRBJ1-6	NA	CASSLAGASDSPLHF	TGCGCCAGCAGCTTGGCAGGGGCCAGCGATTCACCCCTCCACTTT
TRBV5-8	NA	TRBJ2-7	NA	CASGSLGQVRGQYF	TGTGCCAGCGGGTCCCTGGGACAAGTCAGGGGGCAGTACTTC
TRBV18	few	TRBJ2-1	TRBD1	CASSPGTGEGNEQFF	TGTGCCAGCTCTCCCGGGACAGGGGAGGGCAATGAGCAGTTCTTC
TRBV29-1	NA	TRBJ2-5	TRBD1	CSHLGPRDRGSETQYF	TGCAGCCATTTGGGACCCAGGGACAGGGGATCGGAGACCCAGTACTTC
TRBV5-1	once	TRBJ2-2	NA	CASSLALDTGELFF	TGCGCCAGCAGCTTGGCCCTAGACACCGGGGAGCTGTTTTTT